This T cell receptor beta chain was obtained from a study of T cells in Graves' hyperthyroidism and ophthalmopathy. Overall study: At initial diagnosis, before any treatment had begun, peripheral blood was obtained.

This clonotype has at least ten counts. RNA transcripts provided the source from which TCR beta CDR3 regions were amplified. Carried out on the TCR CDR3, a first-round RT-PCR used the HTBI primer set. TCRdb re-derived calls from the multiplex PCR reads in MiXCR, one entry per CDR3 protein. Of more than 500,000 distinct CDR3 sequences in the sample, roughly 14% were seen once. With duration under 3 months, ophthalmopathy was active: Clinical Activity Score at least 3, NOSPECS at least 4. Clinical symptoms, serum thyroxine and TRAb, thyroid ultrasound and orbital computed tomography together formed the diagnostic basis. The authors obtained PBMCs from more than 9.5 ml of fresh peripheral blood. Trimming took 4 bases from V and 1 from J, leaving 13 bases between them. The V gene's germline CDR1 is MDHEN and CDR2 SYDVKM. The length of the CDR3 is 15 residues.

The sample taken for sequencing was blood. The origin of this receptor is a woman aged 40 to 50 with Graves' ophthalmopathy. This chain uses TRBV28 with TRBJ2-5; D is perhaps TRBD2 (5 bases). CDR3 protein: CASSSPPGSQETQYF. For the CDR3, the DNA is TGTGCCAGCAGTTCCCCGCCGGGATCCCAAGAGACCCAGTACTTC.